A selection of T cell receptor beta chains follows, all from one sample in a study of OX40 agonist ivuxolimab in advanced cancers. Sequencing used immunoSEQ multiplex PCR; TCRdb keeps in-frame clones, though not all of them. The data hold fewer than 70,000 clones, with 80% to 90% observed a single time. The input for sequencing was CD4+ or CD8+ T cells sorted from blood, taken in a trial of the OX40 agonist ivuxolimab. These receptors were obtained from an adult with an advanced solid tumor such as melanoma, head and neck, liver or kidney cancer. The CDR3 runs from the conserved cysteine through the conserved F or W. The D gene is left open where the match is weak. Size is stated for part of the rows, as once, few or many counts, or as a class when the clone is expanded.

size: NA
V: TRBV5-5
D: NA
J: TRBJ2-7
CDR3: CASSRGGKAYEQYF
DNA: TGTGCCAGCAGCAGGGGAGGCAAAGCCTACGAGCAGTACTTC

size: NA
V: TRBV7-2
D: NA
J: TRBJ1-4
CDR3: CASSIRRVLDGGEKLFF
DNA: TGTGCCAGCAGCATCCGGAGGGTCTTGGATGGTGGTGAAAAACTGTTTTTT

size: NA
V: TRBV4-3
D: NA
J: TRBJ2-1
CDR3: CASSHQTSGAGNEQFF
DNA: TGCGCCAGCAGCCACCAAACGTCGGGGGCCGGCAATGAGCAGTTCTTC

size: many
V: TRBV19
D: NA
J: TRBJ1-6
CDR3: CASKSHSRNSPLHF
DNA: TGTGCCAGTAAATCCCACTCGCGTAATTCACCCCTCCACTTT

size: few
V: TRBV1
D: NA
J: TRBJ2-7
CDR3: CTSSQEAGGSYEQYF
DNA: TGCACCAGCAGCCAAGAAGCGGGGGGATCCTACGAGCAGTACTTC

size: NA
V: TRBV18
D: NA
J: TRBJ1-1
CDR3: CASSPQGNTEAFF
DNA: TGTGCCAGCTCACCCCAGGGGAACACTGAAGCTTTCTTC

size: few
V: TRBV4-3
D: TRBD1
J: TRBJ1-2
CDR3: CASSQGQENYGYTF
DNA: TGCGCCAGCAGCCAGGGACAGGAGAACTATGGCTACACCTTC

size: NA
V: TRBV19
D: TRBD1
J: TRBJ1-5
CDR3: CASSARQGAGQPQHF
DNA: TGTGCCAGTAGTGCTCGACAGGGGGCGGGTCAGCCCCAGCATTTT

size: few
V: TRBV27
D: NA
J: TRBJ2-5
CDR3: CASSRASWGGYQETQYF
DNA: TGTGCCAGCAGTCGGGCTTCCTGGGGCGGCTACCAAGAGACCCAGTACTTC

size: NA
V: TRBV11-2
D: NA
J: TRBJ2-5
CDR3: CASSLSLLGKTQYF
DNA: TGTGCCAGCAGCTTAAGTCTACTCGGGAAGACCCAGTACTTC

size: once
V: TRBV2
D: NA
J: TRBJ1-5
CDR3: CAIGSSNQPQHF
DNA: TGTGCCATCGGAAGTAGCAATCAGCCCCAGCATTTT

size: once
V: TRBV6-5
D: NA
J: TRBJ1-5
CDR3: CASSDGGSQPQHF
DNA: TGTGCCAGCAGTGACGGGGGTTCTCAGCCCCAGCATTTT

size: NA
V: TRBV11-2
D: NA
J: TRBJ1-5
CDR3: CASKGGGTQPQHF
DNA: TGTGCCAGCAAGGGGGGCGGGACCCAGCCCCAGCATTTT

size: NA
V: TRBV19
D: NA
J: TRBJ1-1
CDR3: CASSREQANTEAFF
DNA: TGTGCCAGTAGTAGGGAGCAAGCGAACACTGAAGCTTTCTTT

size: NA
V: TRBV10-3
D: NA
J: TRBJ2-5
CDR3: CAMQAAHQETQYF
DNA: TGTGCCATGCAAGCAGCGCACCAAGAGACCCAGTACTTC

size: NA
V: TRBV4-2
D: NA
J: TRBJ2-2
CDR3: CASSQDLSGAPTGELFF
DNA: TGTGCCAGCAGCCAAGATCTCTCAGGGGCGCCCACCGGGGAGCTGTTTTTT

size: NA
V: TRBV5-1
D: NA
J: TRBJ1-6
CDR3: CASSLASSYNSPLHF
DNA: TGCGCCAGCAGCTTGGCGAGCTCCTATAATTCACCCCTCCACTTT

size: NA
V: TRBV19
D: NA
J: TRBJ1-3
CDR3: CASNGSGRTIYF
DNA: TGTGCCAGTAACGGTTCAGGACGCACCATATATTTT

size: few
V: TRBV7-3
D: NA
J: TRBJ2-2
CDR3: CASSLSGTLNTGELFF
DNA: TGTGCCAGCAGCTTATCAGGGACCCTAAACACCGGGGAGCTGTTTTTT

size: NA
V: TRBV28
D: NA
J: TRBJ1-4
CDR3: CASSLWGGNEKLFF
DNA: TGTGCCAGCAGTTTATGGGGGGGTAATGAAAAACTGTTTTTT

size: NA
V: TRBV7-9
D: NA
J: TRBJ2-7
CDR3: CASSLFPISYEQYF
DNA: TGTGCCAGCAGCTTATTTCCTATCTCCTACGAGCAGTACTTC

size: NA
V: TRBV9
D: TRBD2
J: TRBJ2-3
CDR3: CASSPPTLSGYTDTQYF
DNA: TGTGCCAGCAGCCCACCCACCCTTAGCGGGTACACAGATACGCAGTATTTT